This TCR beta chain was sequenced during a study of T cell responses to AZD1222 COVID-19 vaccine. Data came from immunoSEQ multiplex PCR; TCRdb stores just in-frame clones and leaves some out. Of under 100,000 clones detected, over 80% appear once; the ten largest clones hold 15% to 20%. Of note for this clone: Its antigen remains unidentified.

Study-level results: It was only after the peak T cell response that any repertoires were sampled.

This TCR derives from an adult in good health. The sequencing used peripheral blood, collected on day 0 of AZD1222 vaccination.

The chain's CDR3 is CASSPPTGGRYEQYF. DNA for the CDR3: TGTGCCAGCAGTCCGCCGACCGGGGGAAGATACGAGCAGTACTTC. The chain combines TRBV28 with TRBJ2-7; TRBD2 is a possible D gene (6 bases). The V end was cut by 5 bases, the J end by 4 bases, with 18 bases between. CDR1 is MDHEN and CDR2 is SYDVKM in the germline V gene. The CDR3 contains 15 residues.